Described below is a single TCR beta chain sequence and its context. The entry originates in a study of blood T cell repertoires in COVID-19. In the original analysis: Amplification of reference gene primers was used by the study to estimate nucleated cell counts. The table came from immunoSEQ multiplex PCR; TCRdb's copy has only in-frame clones and leaves some out. For V, J and clone size, that table is used; D and trimming come from the DNA. This table holds approximately 290,000 clones, 75% to 95% found once. This sequence was found in a woman aged 25 to 39 who had recovered from COVID-19. Sequencing was done on a sample of PBMCs or T cells enriched from blood (not recorded which).

CDR3 sequence reads: CASTPRREVLAPLHF. CDR3 DNA sequence: TGTGCCAGCACCCCCCGGAGGGAGGTTCTTGCACCCCTCCACTTT. J is TRBJ1-6 and V is TRBV5-6; D unresolved. Germline V gene data show CDR1 as SGHDT and CDR2 as YYEEEE. The CDR3 runs to 15 residues. V lost 6 bases, J lost 11 bases, and 21 bases lay in between.